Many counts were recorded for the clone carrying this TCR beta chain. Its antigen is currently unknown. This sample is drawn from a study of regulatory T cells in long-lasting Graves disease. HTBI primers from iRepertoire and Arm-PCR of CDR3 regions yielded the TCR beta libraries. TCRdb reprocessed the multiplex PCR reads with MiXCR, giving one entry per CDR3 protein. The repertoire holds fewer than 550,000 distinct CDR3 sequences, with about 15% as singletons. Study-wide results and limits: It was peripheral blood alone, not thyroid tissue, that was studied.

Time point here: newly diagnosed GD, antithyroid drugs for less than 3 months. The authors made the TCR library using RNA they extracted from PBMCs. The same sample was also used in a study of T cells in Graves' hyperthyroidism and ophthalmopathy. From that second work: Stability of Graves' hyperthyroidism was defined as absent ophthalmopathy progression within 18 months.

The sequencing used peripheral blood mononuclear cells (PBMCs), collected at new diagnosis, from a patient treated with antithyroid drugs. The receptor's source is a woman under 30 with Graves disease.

CDR3 in amino acids: CASGDYEQYF. The CDR3 DNA follows: TGTGCTTCCGGGGACTACGAGCAGTACTTC. The chain couples TRBV6-1 to TRBJ2-7; weak D call: TRBD2 (5 bases). The V gene's germline CDR1 is MNHNS and CDR2 SASEGT. This CDR3 has 10 amino acids.